This T cell receptor beta chain comes out of a study of response to subunit inactivated influenza vaccine. The germline V gene has CDR1 SGHAT and CDR2 FQNNGV. The V gene lost 7 bases and the J gene lost 2 bases, with 6 bases spanning the gap. This CDR3 comprises 12 residues. TCRdb analysed the RT-PCR reads with MiXCR anew, one entry per CDR3 protein. This sample has 530,000 or so distinct CDR3 sequences, with approximately 14% found just once. In regard to this clonotype: Antigen specificity is unknown.

Study-level results: Few new T cells, the authors suggested, are recruited by each seasonal influenza vaccination.

The TCR originated in a man aged 50-60 years who received an inactivated influenza vaccine. The material sequenced was PBMCs from blood, taken 11 to 12 days after vaccination. The chain links TRBV11-2 to TRBJ2-1; D ambiguous. CDR3: CASTPPYNEQFF. Written as DNA, the CDR3 is TGTGCCAGCACCCCCCCCTACAATGAGCAGTTCTTC.